This TCR beta chain was identified in a study of blood T cell repertoires in COVID-19. Study-wide background: There were acute and convalescent COVID-19 samples, and they came from the United States, Italy and Spain.

With 6 bases clipped from V and 5 bases from J, the junction kept 4 bases outside the gene matches. This CDR3 is 13 amino acids long. Looked up from germline, CDR1 is LGHDT and CDR2 is YNNKEL (reference sequence). Authors' analysis steps: Amplified reference gene primers provided the basis for estimating nucleated cell counts. The table came from immunoSEQ multiplex PCR; TCRdb's copy has only in-frame clones and leaves some out. V, J and clone size derive from that table, while D and trimming were established from the DNA sequence. The table shows 250,000 to 350,000 clones, with under 90% occurring only once. Individuals drawn from under 30 US areas were roughly 18 to 100 years old. Allocation to cohorts depended on clinical history reported by the participants.

The receptor's source is a woman between 18 and 29 years old who had recovered from COVID-19. The chain joins TRBV3-1 (or the pseudogene TRBV3-2) to TRBJ2-5; 9 nucleotides agree with TRBD2. Sequenced input: PBMCs or T cells enriched from blood (not recorded which). The CDR3 spells CASRRLAEETQYF. CDR3 DNA: TGTGCCAGCAGGAGACTAGCGGAGGAGACCCAGTACTTC.